A single sample is the source of the 17 T cell receptor beta chains below, sequenced in a study of shared clonotypes between healthy human individuals. TCRdb's copy holds only in-frame clones and misses some; the assay was immunoSEQ multiplex PCR. This table holds around 2.1 million clones, more than 90% found once. Sequenced material: naive CD4+ T cells sorted from blood. Sample subset: CD45RA+ positively selected. The receptors were gathered from a man younger than 35 in good health.

This rearrangement joins TRBV7-9 to TRBJ1-2; D is perhaps TRBD1 (5 bases). CDR1 is SEHNR, CDR2 FQNEAQ, per germline (reference sequence). The ends were cut back, 6 bases at V and 2 bases at J, with 13 bases in the middle. The CDR3 totals 14 residues. CDR3: CASSSRQTNYGYTF. In DNA form, the CDR3 reads TGTGCCAGCAGTAGCCGACAGACAAACTATGGCTACACCTTC.

V usage is TRBV18 and J usage is TRBJ1-6; tentative D call: TRBD1 (5 bases). Germline V gives CDR1 KGHSH, CDR2 LQKENI. The CDR3 consists of 14 residues. Trimming took 2 bases from V and 10 from J, leaving 12 bases between them. The DNA of the CDR3 is TGTGCCAGCTCACCATTGGGGGGATTCTCACCCCTCCACTTT. This codes for CASSPLGGFSPLHF.

The rearrangement uses TRBV6-5 and TRBJ2-2; 7 nucleotides match TRBD1. With 0 bases clipped from V and 1 base from J, the junction kept 2 bases outside the gene matches. Germline CDR1 and CDR2: MNHEY and SVGAGI. CDR3 length: 16 residues. As DNA, the CDR3 is TGTGCCAGCAGTTACTCCGGGACAGAGAACACCGGGGAGCTGTTTTTT. Translation: CASSYSGTENTGELFF.

As regards this clone: This sample includes further DNA sequences coding for the same CDR3. The chain recombines TRBV28 with TRBJ1-2, with no clear D. CDR3 length: 14 amino acids. V was pared by 3 bases and J by 0 bases, with 8 bases between. Germline V CDR1 and CDR2: MDHEN, SYDVKM. CDR3 loop: CASSLGGSNYGYTF. The DNA of the CDR3 is TGTGCCAGCAGTTTGGGCGGGTCTAACTATGGCTACACCTTC.

The J gene is TRBJ1-2, the V gene TRBV6-5, with a tentative D call TRBD1 (5 bases). The CDR3 consists of 12 residues. Germline CDR1 and CDR2: MNHEY and SVGAGI. V was trimmed by 5 bases and J by 7 bases, leaving 11 bases between them. CDR3 amino acids: CASSPGGSGYTF. The CDR3 DNA reads as TGTGCCAGCAGTCCCGGGGGGAGTGGCTACACCTTC.

The count of this clone is one. V and J are TRBV5-6 and TRBJ2-3; D is ambiguous. This CDR3 comprises 15 residues. The germline gives CDR1 SGHDT, CDR2 YYEEEE. The V and J ends lost 4 bases and 2 bases respectively, with 14 bases between them. CDR3 bases: TGTGCCAGCAGCCCGGGTCGGATCCTCACAGATACGCAGTATTTT. This translates into CASSPGRILTDTQYF. The full variable domain, completed using reference TRBV5-6 and TRBJ2-3, is DAGVTQSPTHLIKTRGQQVTLRCSPKSGHDTVSWYQQALGQGPQFIFQYYEEEERQRGNFPDRFSGHQFPNYSSELNVNALLLGDSALYLCASSPGRILTDTQYFGPGTRLTVL.

The V and J genes are TRBV5-5 and TRBJ2-3; D not certain. Per the germline V gene, CDR1 is SGHKS and CDR2 is YYEKEE (reference sequence). CDR3 length: 18 amino acids. With 0 bases removed from V and 0 bases from J, the gap between germline ends came to 17 bases. Here the CDR3 DNA reads TGTGCCAGCAGCTTGGTAATGGTCAGCCGAAGTAGCACAGATACGCAGTATTTT. It translates to CASSLVMVSRSSTDTQYF.

Regarding this clone: Other DNA sequences within the sample encode an identical CDR3. The V and J genes are TRBV2 and TRBJ2-5; 10 nucleotides agree with TRBD1. Germline assignment: CDR1 SNHLY and CDR2 FYNNEI. The CDR3 consists of 14 residues. The V and J ends lost 6 bases and 1 base, in that order; junction bases with no gene match: 2. CDR3 region: CASSRDRGQETQYF. The DNA for the CDR3 is TGTGCCAGCAGCCGGGACAGGGGCCAAGAGACCCAGTACTTC.

The rearrangement links TRBV30 to TRBJ1-6, with a weak D call TRBD1 (6 bases). Germline-derived CDR1 and CDR2 are GTSNPN and SVGIG (reference sequence). V lost 2 bases to trimming and J lost 6 bases, with 23 bases between them. The CDR3 spans 18 residues. DNA of the CDR3: TGTGCCTGGAGTAAGGGGGTTGGGCGGACTGGACTTAATTCACCCCTCCACTTT. Its translation is CAWSKGVGRTGLNSPLHF.

This sequence joins TRBV7-9 and TRBJ1-1; D possibly corresponds to TRBD1 (5 bases). Germline CDR1 is SEHNR and CDR2 is FQNEAQ (reference sequence). There are 14 residues in the CDR3. V was pared by 5 bases and J by 1 base, with 11 bases between. The DNA of the CDR3 is TGTGCCAGCAGCACCGGGACGGCGAACACTGAAGCTTTCTTT. Encoded protein: CASSTGTANTEAFF.

The chain joins TRBV6-6 to TRBJ2-7; D may be TRBD1 (5 bases). Trimming pared 8 bases from V and 0 bases from J, leaving 14 bases between. Germline V lookup: CDR1 MNHNY, CDR2 SVGAGI (reference sequence). The CDR3 totals 14 residues. This chain's CDR3 is CASGSQVPSYEQYF. In DNA form, the CDR3 reads TGTGCCAGCGGATCACAGGTGCCCTCCTACGAGCAGTACTTC.

This chain uses TRBV29-1 with TRBJ1-2; D might be TRBD1 (6 bases). Trimming removed 4 bases at V and 4 bases at J, with 19 bases between. The CDR3 has 15 amino acids. Per germline, CDR1 SQVTM and CDR2 ANQGSEA. CDR3 residues: CSVVTGTSRLYGYTF. The CDR3 nucleotides read TGCAGCGTTGTAACCGGGACAAGTAGACTCTATGGCTACACCTTC.

The chain is built from TRBV5-4 and TRBJ1-6; 9 bases fit TRBD1. The germline CDR1 and CDR2 sequences are SGHNT and YYREEE (reference sequence). This CDR3 spans 18 amino acids. J gave up 0 bases and V 4 bases, and 8 bases lay outside the gene matches. CDR3 nucleotides: TGTGCCAGCAGCCCTTCGACAGGGGGAAGCTCCTATAATTCACCCCTCCACTTT. Translated, it gives CASSPSTGGSSYNSPLHF.

The chain employs TRBV2 and TRBJ2-7; 7 nucleotides match TRBD2. The CDR3 length is 18 residues. Unmatched junction bases numbered 20, after V lost 6 bases and J lost 3 bases. The V gene's germline CDR1 is SNHLY and CDR2 FYNNEI. The CDR3 DNA sequence: TGTGCCAGCAGACCCGGGATCCTTTTCTGGGAGGGCCGCTACGAGCAGTACTTC. Translation: CASRPGILFWEGRYEQYF.

The rearrangement uses TRBV9 and TRBJ1-1; D not certain. The CDR3 sequence is 16 residues long. Trimming left V 3 bases short and J 3 bases short, with 18 bases between. From germline, CDR1 is SGDLS and CDR2 YYNGEE. The CDR3 region has the DNA TGTGCCAGCAGCGGTTATTCCGGGCCCTGGGACACTGAAGCTTTCTTT. Encoded protein: CASSGYSGPWDTEAFF.

A word on this clone: This sample includes further DNA sequences coding for the same CDR3. The V and J genes are TRBV7-2 and TRBJ1-3, with a possible D match to TRBD1 (5 bases). Trimming removed 2 bases from V and 0 bases from J, with 8 bases in between. Germline-derived CDR1 and CDR2 are SGHTA and FQGNSA. This CDR3 region has 15 residues. CDR3 nucleotide sequence: TGTGCCAGCAGCTTACGGGGGGGCTCTGGAAACACCATATATTTT. This sequence encodes CASSLRGGSGNTIYF.

This clone was counted once. The gene calls are TRBV6-5 and TRBJ1-5, with no clear D. Trimming left V 2 bases short and J 6 bases short, with 14 bases between. Germline V gives CDR1 MNHEY, CDR2 SVGAGI. The CDR3 contains 15 residues. CDR3 in DNA: TGTGCCAGCAGTTACGGACTCGGGGTAGGTCAGCCCCAGCATTTT. This translates into CASSYGLGVGQPQHF.